The rows below give T cell receptor beta chains drawn from one sample of a study of regulatory T cells in long-lasting Graves disease. One entry per CDR3 protein results from TCRdb running MiXCR on the multiplex PCR reads. The sample holds a few hundred thousand distinct CDR3 sequences, 16% seen once. This sample was shared with a second study, whose subject was T cells in Graves' hyperthyroidism and ophthalmopathy.

The specimen was peripheral blood mononuclear cells (PBMCs), collected at new diagnosis, from a patient treated with antithyroid drugs. These receptors were collected from a man aged 40-49 years with Graves disease. Both conserved end residues are part of each CDR3. D genes are given only for firm matches. Only part of the rows carry a size: once, few, many, or a class if the clone is expanded.

d_call j_call clone_size v_call cdr3_nt cdr3_aa
TRBD2 TRBJ2-7 NA TRBV27 TGTGCCAGCAGTTTATCGGCTAGCGGAGAATACGAGCAGTACTTC CASSLSASGEYEQYF
NA TRBJ1-6 NA TRBV20-1 TGCAGTGCGACACAGGGAGGGGATTCACCCCTCCACTTT CSATQGGDSPLHF
TRBD1 TRBJ2-2 NA TRBV15 TGTGCCACCAGCGGGGACAGGGGGTTTCCCGGGGAGCTGTTTTTT CATSGDRGFPGELFF
TRBD1 TRBJ1-5 many TRBV30 TGTGCCTGGAGTGTACAGGGGATAGAGCCCCAGCATTTT CAWSVQGIEPQHF
NA TRBJ2-1 NA TRBV10-3 TGTGCCATCAGTGCAAACGGTAGCTCCTACAATGAGCAGTTCTTC CAISANGSSYNEQFF
NA TRBJ1-2 NA TRBV3-1 TGTGCCAGCAGTGAATCCGGCAGGGAGGCCTATGGCTACACCTTC CASSESGREAYGYTF
TRBD1 TRBJ1-1 NA TRBV2 TGTGCCAGCACCTCAATAGGGCAGGGGGCAGCGGGCGCTGAAGCTTTCTTT CASTSIGQGAAGAEAFF
TRBD1 TRBJ1-5 NA TRBV20-1 TGCAGTGCTAGCCCCATTTGGGACAGGGGGCAAACGATATATCAGCCCCAGCATTTT CSASPIWDRGQTIYQPQHF
NA TRBJ1-5 many TRBV6-1 TGTGCCAGCAACCGGACCCAGCATTTT CASNRTQHF
TRBD1 TRBJ1-5 few TRBV12-3/TRBV12-4 TGTGCCAGCAGTTTATCTTTAGCGACAGGGCCCAATCAGCCCCAGCATTTT CASSLSLATGPNQPQHF
NA TRBJ1-3 few TRBV19 TGTGCCAGTAGTATGCGGGATGGCTCTGGAAACACCATATATTTT CASSMRDGSGNTIYF
NA TRBJ2-5 NA TRBV6-4 TGTGCCAGCAGTGACTCGTTTGGGGGCCAAGAGACCCAGTACTTC CASSDSFGGQETQYF
NA TRBJ2-5 few TRBV3-1 TGTGCCAGCAGCCAACGGGGGCTGGTTGTGGAGACCCAGTACTTC CASSQRGLVVETQYF
TRBD1 TRBJ2-3 many TRBV5-1 TGCGCCAGCAGCTCAGGACAGGGGGGCAGGTCAGATACGCAGTATTTT CASSSGQGGRSDTQYF
TRBD2 TRBJ2-3 many TRBV7-9 TGTGCCAGCAACCCCGCGAGGATAGCGGGGTTAGATACGCAGTATTTT CASNPARIAGLDTQYF
TRBD2 TRBJ2-1 few TRBV5-1 TGCGCCAGCAGCGGACTTGCGGGGGGGCGTTATAATGAGCAGTTCTTC CASSGLAGGRYNEQFF
TRBD1 TRBJ1-5 many TRBV12-3/TRBV12-4 TGTGCCAGCAGTCCACAGGGGAGGGGGAGTGGGGCGACCCAGCATTTT CASSPQGRGSGATQHF
TRBD1 TRBJ2-1 few TRBV20-1 TGCAGTGCATTCCGGGACAGGGACCGCAATGAGCAGTTCTTC CSAFRDRDRNEQFF
NA TRBJ2-7 many TRBV7-9 TGTGCCAGCAGCCTCCACGGAGGATTCTACGAGCAGTACTTC CASSLHGGFYEQYF
TRBD1 TRBJ1-5 many TRBV28 TGTGCCAGCAGTTTGCAGGGGGAGCTTAGCAATCAGCCCCAGCATTTT CASSLQGELSNQPQHF
NA TRBJ2-3 few TRBV7-3 TGTGCCAGCAGCTTATTTAGCACAGATACGCAGTATTTT CASSLFSTDTQYF
TRBD2 TRBJ2-5 few TRBV5-1 TGCGCCAGCAGCTTGGGGGCCGGGGCTAGCGGGTCCCAAGAGACCCAGTACTTC CASSLGAGASGSQETQYF
TRBD2 TRBJ2-1 NA TRBV6-1 TGTGCCAGCAGTGTTAGCGGGGGGCTGATCAATGAGCAGTTCTTC CASSVSGGLINEQFF
TRBD2 TRBJ2-7 NA TRBV20-1 TGCAGTGCTAGAGCCTTAGCGGGGGGGCCCAATGAGCAGTACTTC CSARALAGGPNEQYF
NA TRBJ1-5 many TRBV2 TGTGCCAGTCATAGGGGATTGGGTCAGCCCCAGCATTTT CASHRGLGQPQHF
TRBD1 TRBJ1-2 once TRBV11-3 TGTGCCAGCAGCGGACCCGGGACAGGGTTTGACTACACCTTC CASSGPGTGFDYTF
NA TRBJ1-2 NA TRBV28 TGTGCCAGCAGTTTGTTGATAGCTAACTATGGCTACACCTTC CASSLLIANYGYTF
NA TRBJ2-5 many TRBV5-1 TGTGCCAGCAGCCGTCCGCCCGGGCAAGAGACCCAGTACTTC CASSRPPGQETQYF
TRBD1 TRBJ1-5 NA TRBV19 TGTGCCAGTAGTCCACATAGACAGGGGGCGGATCAGCCCCAGCATTTT CASSPHRQGADQPQHF
NA TRBJ2-1 many TRBV27 TGTGCCAGCAGTTTAATCAAGACAGGGGAGGGGTACAATGAGCAGTTCTTC CASSLIKTGEGYNEQFF
NA TRBJ1-5 many TRBV28 TGTGCCAGCAGTTTCGCGGGCGTTAGCAATCAGCCCCAGCATTTT CASSFAGVSNQPQHF
NA TRBJ2-5 many TRBV6-1 TGTGCCAGCAGCAGACAGCCCATCCCCAGAGAGACCCAGTACTTC CASSRQPIPRETQYF
TRBD2 TRBJ2-3 many TRBV6-1 TGTGCCAGCAGTCGGGACTACACAGATACGCAGTATTTT CASSRDYTDTQYF
NA TRBJ1-1 many TRBV15 TGTGCCACCAGCCGCTCGCGATACACTGAAGCTTTCTTT CATSRSRYTEAFF
TRBD2 TRBJ2-2 NA TRBV7-8 TGTGCCAGCAGCTTAGGGACCGGGGGGGCCTCCGGGGAGCTGTTTTTT CASSLGTGGASGELFF
NA TRBJ2-3 many TRBV4-1 TGCGCCAGCAGCCAAGATGGGGACCTCACAGATACGCAGTATTTT CASSQDGDLTDTQYF
NA TRBJ1-6 many TRBV12-3/TRBV12-4 TGTGCCAGCAGTCAAGGACGGGATAATTCACCCCTCCACTTT CASSQGRDNSPLHF
TRBD1 TRBJ2-1 many TRBV10-3 TGTGCCATCAGTGCCAACGGACAGGCCAGGGATTACAATGAGCAGTTCTTC CAISANGQARDYNEQFF
TRBD1 TRBJ2-7 many TRBV28 TGTGCCAGCAGTCCGGGACAGCCCTACGAGCAGTACTTC CASSPGQPYEQYF
NA TRBJ2-1 NA TRBV6-1 TGTGCCAGCAGCAACAGGGGACTAGACGAGCCATACAATGAGCAGTTCTTC CASSNRGLDEPYNEQFF
TRBD2 TRBJ2-5 few TRBV28 TGTGCCAGCAGCCACCCTAGCGGGGGTAAAGAGACCCAGTACTTC CASSHPSGGKETQYF
NA TRBJ2-3 few TRBV29-1 TGCAGCGTTCTAGGCTACTTTAGCACAGATACGCAGTATTTT CSVLGYFSTDTQYF
NA TRBJ1-1 many TRBV11-2 TGTGCCAGCAGCTCAACAGGGTCGGCTGAAGCTTTCTTT CASSSTGSAEAFF
TRBD2 TRBJ2-7 NA TRBV6-2/TRBV6-3 TGTGCCAGCAGTACCCCCCGGCTAGCGGGGCGCGAGCAGTACTTC CASSTPRLAGREQYF